This record covers a single T cell receptor beta chain. Antigen specificity is unknown. This entry is derived from a study of shared clonotypes between healthy human individuals. Study-wide background: Two women and a few men aged 18 to 49 served as donors.

Samples underwent the assay at deep level. The repertoire was sequenced with immunoSEQ multiplex PCR; TCRdb's copy has only in-frame clones and lacks some. The repertoire includes roughly 2.5 million clones, 85% to 95% of them detected once, and over 0.12% sits in the top ten. Study-level findings and limits: Expectations were that clonotype sharing among donors would be affected by sequencing depth.

The CDR3 is made up of 15 amino acids. CDR1 and CDR2 from the germline V gene are MDHEN and SYDVKM. V was cut by 5 bases and J by 7 bases, with 17 bases left in between. This clonotype was obtained from a man aged 18 to 35 in good health. The source material was naive CD4+ T cells sorted from blood. Subset: CD45RA+ positively selected. The V call is TRBV28, the J call TRBJ2-2; no firm D call. Here the CDR3 DNA reads TGTGCCAGCAGTCTACATACTACGTCCATCGGGGAGCTGTTTTTT. As protein: CASSLHTTSIGELFF.